This is a list of T cell receptor beta chains from one sample in a study of shared clonotypes between healthy human individuals. Using immunoSEQ multiplex PCR, the repertoire was profiled, and TCRdb retains in-frame clones only, with some absent. The table lists about 2.4 million clones, over 85% of them singletons. What was sequenced was naive CD4+ T cells sorted from blood. Receptors were obtained from a man younger than 30 in good health. Both conserved end residues are part of each CDR3. D genes are given only for firm matches. Size is stated for part of the rows, as once, few or many counts, or as a class when the clone is expanded.

CASSFDGGGTEAFF | TGTGCCAGCAGTTTTGATGGGGGTGGCACTGAAGCTTTCTTT | TRBJ1-1 | TRBV27 | - | -
CASSQVPRQGNTEAFF | TGTGCCAGCAGCCAAGTACCTCGGCAGGGGAACACTGAAGCTTTCTTT | TRBJ1-1 | TRBV4-2 | - | few
CASSTSRVAGSDTQYF | TGTGCCAGTAGTACCTCCAGGGTGGCGGGATCAGATACGCAGTATTTT | TRBJ2-3 | TRBV19 | - | -
CASSPGGISYEQYF | TGTGCCAGCAGCCCAGGGGGAATCTCCTACGAGCAGTACTTC | TRBJ2-7 | TRBV28 | TRBD1 | -
CASSFGGADGYTF | TGCGCCAGCAGCTTTGGTGGGGCCGACGGCTACACCTTC | TRBJ1-2 | TRBV5-1 | - | -
CASSLSRGESPGELFF | TGTGCCAGCAGTTTATCCAGGGGCGAGTCCCCCGGGGAGCTGTTTTTT | TRBJ2-2 | TRBV28 | - | -
CASSHILFQGALGYGYTF | TGCGCCAGCAGCCATATACTATTCCAGGGGGCGCTGGGCTATGGCTACACCTTC | TRBJ1-2 | TRBV4-1 | TRBD1 | -
CASSQGGAGTEAFF | TGCGCCAGCAGCCAAGGGGGGGCGGGCACTGAAGCTTTCTTT | TRBJ1-1 | TRBV4-3 | - | -
CASSPGPTGQPQHF | TGTGCCAGCTCACCCGGACCGACAGGGCAGCCCCAGCATTTT | TRBJ1-5 | TRBV18 | TRBD1 | -
CASNSPDRNEKLFF | TGTGCCAGTAATAGCCCGGACAGGAATGAAAAACTGTTTTTT | TRBJ1-4 | TRBV19 | TRBD1 | -
CASSFAGQGTGNTIYF | TGTGCCAGCAGTTTCGCGGGACAAGGGACTGGAAACACCATATATTTT | TRBJ1-3 | TRBV28 | - | -
CASSTIPTQNYGYTF | TGTGCCAGCAGCACTATCCCGACACAGAACTATGGCTACACCTTC | TRBJ1-2 | TRBV11-3 | - | -
CATTSQGAWARTDTQYF | TGTGCCACCACGAGTCAGGGGGCGTGGGCCCGCACAGATACGCAGTATTTT | TRBJ2-3 | TRBV19 | TRBD1 | -
CASSLSRLLLTGETQYF | TGTGCCAGCAGCTTATCGAGACTACTTCTTACGGGAGAGACCCAGTACTTC | TRBJ2-5 | TRBV7-2 | - | -
CASILDLYAWDTQYF | TGTGCCAGCATATTGGACCTGTACGCATGGGATACGCAGTATTTT | TRBJ2-3 | TRBV7-2 | - | -
CASSITQGAKTGELFF | TGTGCCAGTAGTATAACCCAGGGGGCGAAAACCGGGGAGCTGTTTTTT | TRBJ2-2 | TRBV19 | TRBD1 | -
CASSVTRGWLGEQFF | TGTGCCAGCAGTGTGACTCGGGGCTGGTTGGGTGAGCAGTTCTTC | TRBJ2-1 | TRBV6-1 | - | -
CASSLGRGLSGNTIYF | TGTGCCAGCAGCTTAGGACGGGGACTCTCTGGAAACACCATATATTTT | TRBJ1-3 | TRBV11-2 | - | -
CASSQTPGQMNTEAFF | TGCGCCAGCAGCCAGACCCCGGGACAGATGAACACTGAAGCTTTCTTT | TRBJ1-1 | TRBV4-3 | TRBD1 | -
CASSSRTGAGELFF | TGTGCCAGCAGCTCTCGGACAGGAGCCGGGGAGCTGTTTTTT | TRBJ2-2 | TRBV5-4 | TRBD1 | -
CASSLGTSGSYEQYF | TGTGCCAGCAGCTTAGGGACTAGCGGGTCCTACGAGCAGTACTTC | TRBJ2-7 | TRBV5-8 | TRBD2 | -
CASSLAGGGTDTQYF | TGTGCCAGCAGCTTGGCGGGGGGCGGGACAGATACGCAGTATTTT | TRBJ2-3 | TRBV5-6 | - | -
CAWSVRRDRGRFVETQYF | TGTGCCTGGAGTGTACGGAGGGACAGGGGGCGCTTTGTCGAGACTCAGTACTTC | TRBJ2-5 | TRBV30 | TRBD1 | -
CASSAAGTRGNTIYF | TGTGCCAGCAGCGCCGCCGGGACGCGAGGAAACACCATATATTTT | TRBJ1-3 | TRBV7-2 | - | -
CASSGVRDRGSLLYGYTF | TGTGCCAGCAGTGGAGTGCGGGACAGGGGCTCACTATTATATGGCTACACCTTC | TRBJ1-2 | TRBV6-1 | TRBD1 | -
CASSYSTGNQPQHF | TGTGCCAGCAGTTACTCCACGGGCAATCAGCCCCAGCATTTT | TRBJ1-5 | TRBV6-6 | - | -
CASSPWTGGNQPQHF | TGTGCCAGCAGTCCATGGACAGGGGGCAATCAGCCCCAGCATTTT | TRBJ1-5 | TRBV6-6 | TRBD1 | -
CASSLRENTEAFF | TGTGCCAGCAGCTTGCGAGAGAACACTGAAGCTTTCTTT | TRBJ1-1 | TRBV5-4 | - | -
CASSYPSSKQYQPQHF | TGTGCCAGCAGTTACCCATCATCTAAGCAGTATCAGCCCCAGCATTTT | TRBJ1-5 | TRBV6-6 | - | -
CASSLDAGGRDTQYF | TGCGCCAGCAGCTTGGACGCGGGGGGCCGGGATACGCAGTATTTT | TRBJ2-3 | TRBV5-1 | TRBD2 | -
CASSAGLTGNTIYF | TGTGCCAGCAGCGCAGGGCTCACTGGAAACACCATATATTTT | TRBJ1-3 | TRBV9 | - | -
CASRSGLAGTDTQYF | TGTGCCAGCAGATCCGGACTAGCGGGAACAGATACGCAGTATTTT | TRBJ2-3 | TRBV6-1 | TRBD2 | once
CASSPGQSITLHF | TGTGCCAGCAGCCCGGGACAGAGTATCACCCTCCACTTT | TRBJ1-6 | TRBV6-5 | TRBD1 | -
CASSVEPGFIPGYTF | TGTGCCAGCAGCGTAGAACCAGGGTTTATCCCAGGCTACACCTTC | TRBJ1-2 | TRBV9 | - | once
CASSGTWNQPQHF | TGTGCCAGCAGTGGCACCTGGAATCAGCCCCAGCATTTT | TRBJ1-5 | TRBV6-1 | - | -
CSVEDLTLEGYEQYF | TGCAGCGTTGAAGATCTGACACTGGAGGGTTACGAGCAGTACTTC | TRBJ2-7 | TRBV29-1 | - | -
CASSSDPAGTDTQYF | TGCGCCAGCAGTTCTGACCCGGCCGGCACAGATACGCAGTATTTT | TRBJ2-3 | TRBV10-1 | - | -
CASSYGTERTDTQYF | TGTGCCAGCAGTTACGGAACGGAGCGGACAGATACGCAGTATTTT | TRBJ2-3 | TRBV6-5 | - | -
CASSPQGTGTYEQYF | TGTGCCAGCTCCCCGCAGGGGACAGGGACCTACGAGCAGTACTTC | TRBJ2-7 | TRBV18 | TRBD1 | -
CASSLSGRASHEQYF | TGTGCCAGCAGCCTTAGCGGGAGGGCCTCACACGAGCAGTACTTC | TRBJ2-7 | TRBV11-2 | TRBD2 | -
CASSPAGQETQYF | TGTGCCAGCAGCCCAGCGGGGCAAGAGACCCAGTACTTC | TRBJ2-5 | TRBV5-8 | TRBD2 | -
CASSPQQPNYGYTF | TGTGCCAGTAGTCCACAACAGCCGAACTATGGCTACACCTTC | TRBJ1-2 | TRBV19 | - | -
CASSSGDQPQHF | TGTGCCAGCAGCTCCGGGGATCAGCCCCAGCATTTT | TRBJ1-5 | TRBV5-6 | - | -
CASSFHRGRESPLHF | TGTGCCAGCAGTTTTCACAGGGGGCGGGAATCACCCCTCCACTTT | TRBJ1-6 | TRBV27 | TRBD1 | -
CASSADKPYEQYF | TGTGCCAGCAGCGCGGACAAACCCTACGAGCAGTACTTC | TRBJ2-7 | TRBV5-6 | - | -
CASSLQAAGNYEQYF | TGTGCCAGCAGTCTCCAGGCGGCAGGGAACTACGAGCAGTACTTC | TRBJ2-7 | TRBV7-2 | - | once
CASSQDRGTRDTQYF | TGCGCCAGCAGCCAAGACCGCGGGACACGGGATACGCAGTATTTT | TRBJ2-3 | TRBV4-3 | - | -
CASRDGPYAHF | TGCGCCAGCAGGGATGGACCCTACGCACACTTC | TRBJ2-5 | TRBV10-2 | - | -
CASSTGPKETQYF | TGTGCCAGTAGTACCGGGCCTAAAGAGACCCAGTACTTC | TRBJ2-5 | TRBV19 | - | -
CASSQAKDTQYF | TGTGCCAGCTCCCAAGCCAAGGATACGCAGTATTTT | TRBJ2-3 | TRBV2 | - | -
CASTGGGLDMYNEQFF | TGTGCCAGCACAGGGGGGGGATTAGATATGTACAATGAGCAGTTCTTC | TRBJ2-1 | TRBV28 | - | once
CASSVAIGTSGNNEQFF | TGTGCCAGCAGCGTAGCCATCGGGACTAGCGGGAACAATGAGCAGTTCTTC | TRBJ2-1 | TRBV9 | TRBD2 | -
CASSERGGETQYF | TGTGCCAGCAGTGAGAGGGGGGGAGAGACCCAGTACTTC | TRBJ2-5 | TRBV2 | - | -